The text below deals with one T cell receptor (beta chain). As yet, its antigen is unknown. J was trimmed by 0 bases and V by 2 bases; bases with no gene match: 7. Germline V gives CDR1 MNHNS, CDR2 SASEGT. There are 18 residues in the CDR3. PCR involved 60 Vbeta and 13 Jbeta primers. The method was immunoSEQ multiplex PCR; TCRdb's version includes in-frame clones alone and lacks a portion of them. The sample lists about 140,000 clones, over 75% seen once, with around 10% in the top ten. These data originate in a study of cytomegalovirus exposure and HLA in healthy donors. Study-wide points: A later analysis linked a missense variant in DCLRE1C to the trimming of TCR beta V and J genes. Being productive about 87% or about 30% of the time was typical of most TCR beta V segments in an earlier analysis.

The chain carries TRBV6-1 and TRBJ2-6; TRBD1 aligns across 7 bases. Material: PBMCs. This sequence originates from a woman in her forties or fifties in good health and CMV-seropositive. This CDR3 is CASSEIPGGASGANVLTF. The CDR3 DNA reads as TGTGCCAGCAGTGAAATCCCAGGGGGAGCCTCTGGGGCCAACGTCCTGACTTTC.